The clone carrying this T cell receptor (beta chain) occurred a few times. Antigen unknown. The junction differs from germline at one of its ends, possibly a read error. These data come from a study of blood T cells in healthy people across ages. General study findings and limits: Per million T cells, TCR beta diversity dropped about linearly as age rose.

Then a second PCR, running about 6 to 12 cycles, was carried out with a sample-barcoded 5' primer and a J-beta primer mix. TCRdb passed the 5' RACE reads through MiXCR, listing each CDR3 protein once. The repertoire has around 1,600,000 distinct CDR3 sequences, about 42% of them found once; the top ten carry under 5%. The CDR3 has 17 amino acids. Germline loops: CDR1 MNHEY, CDR2 SMNVEV (reference sequence). The sequence was obtained from a woman in her late teens or twenties in good health. This rearrangement joins TRBV27 to TRBJ2-1; 8 bases are shared with TRBD2. Sequences were obtained from blood. CDR3 sequence (DNA): TGTGCCAGCAGTTTCCCTCCCCACGGGGGGGCAAAAAATGTGCAGTTCTTC. Translated, it gives CASSFPPHGGAKNVQFF.